This TCR beta chain derives from a study of shared clonotypes between healthy human individuals. Study results and limitations: Among a handful of donors, roughly 5.5% of naive CD4 clonotypes were found in common. Generally, naive subsets (rather than memory subsets) showed larger estimated richness. It was the non-shared clonotypes that had lower generation probabilities than clonotypes shared by all four donors.

The CDR3 extends over 16 amino acids. Germline assignment: CDR1 SGHVS and CDR2 FQNEAQ. Trimming cost V 5 bases and J 7 bases, with 21 bases left between them. Sequencing was at deep level. Method: immunoSEQ multiplex PCR; TCRdb's copy keeps in-frame clones and lacks some. The table lists 2 million to 3 million clones, roughly 93% of them singletons. Notes on this clone: No antigen is known for it.

Sequenced: naive CD4+ T cells from PBMCs. The subset here: CD45RA+ positively selected. The sequence was obtained from a man in his late teens or twenties in good health. Some clones in this sample may be carry-over from other donors' samples. The chain has TRBV7-8 and TRBJ2-1; a weak D match, TRBD1 (5 bases). The CDR3 DNA reads TGTGCCAGCAGCCCCCGACGCGACAGTTGGGTGAATGAGCAGTTCTTC. It specifies CASSPRRDSWVNEQFF.